This is a list of T cell receptor beta chains from one sample in a study of cytomegalovirus exposure and HLA in healthy donors. Assay used: immunoSEQ multiplex PCR; TCRdb lists only in-frame clones, some missing. The data hold 200,000 to 250,000 clones, with around 83% observed a single time. What was sequenced was PBMCs. The receptors were sampled from a girl between 5 and 17 years old in good health and CMV-seronegative. Each CDR3 is given with its conserved first and last residue. The D gene is left open where the match is weak. Rows may omit the clone size; those that give it use once, few, many or a size class.

>TRBJ1-2|NA|TRBV19|14|NA
CASRKTGQNYGYTF
TGTGCCAGTAGAAAGACAGGCCAAAACTATGGCTACACCTTC
>TRBJ1-4|TRBD1|TRBV19|16|NA
CASSSGQGKGNEKLFF
TGTGCCAGTAGCTCGGGACAGGGCAAAGGAAATGAAAAACTGTTTTTT
>TRBJ1-5|NA|TRBV30|15|once
CAWSWQGLSNQPQHF
TGTGCCTGGAGCTGGCAGGGCCTAAGCAATCAGCCCCAGCATTTT
>TRBJ2-7|TRBD1|TRBV2|13|once
CASSGTGAYEQYF
TGTGCCAGCAGTGGAACAGGGGCCTACGAGCAGTACTTC
>TRBJ1-3|NA|TRBV6-1|15|NA
CASIGELLSGNTIYF
TGTGCCAGCATTGGAGAGCTGCTCTCTGGAAACACCATATATTTT
>TRBJ2-1|TRBD2|TRBV7-6|15|once
CASSLSRTSVNEQFF
TGTGCCAGCAGCTTATCGCGGACTAGCGTCAATGAGCAGTTCTTC
>TRBJ2-7|TRBD2|TRBV2|15|NA
CASREASGGHYEQYF
TGTGCCAGCAGAGAAGCTAGCGGGGGACACTACGAGCAGTACTTC
>TRBJ2-7|NA|TRBV7-9|15|NA
CASSPWQGTDYEQYF
TGTGCCAGCAGCCCATGGCAGGGGACCGACTACGAGCAGTACTTC
>TRBJ1-4|TRBD1|TRBV9|16|NA
CASSVGQGATNEKLFF
TGTGCCAGCAGCGTCGGACAGGGCGCAACTAATGAAAAACTGTTTTTT
>TRBJ1-1|NA|TRBV30|14|NA
CAWSSIRGYTEAFF
TGTGCCTGGAGTTCCATCAGGGGCTACACTGAAGCTTTCTTT
>TRBJ2-5|TRBD1|TRBV18|17|NA
CASSSGTGSGWGETQYF
TGTGCCAGCTCATCCGGGACAGGATCCGGGTGGGGAGAGACCCAGTACTTC
>TRBJ2-7|TRBD1|TRBV28|14|NA
CASRNADRVHEQYF
TGTGCCAGCAGAAACGCGGACAGGGTCCACGAGCAGTACTTC
>TRBJ1-6|NA|TRBV4-1|13|NA
CASSQDWSSPLHF
TGCGCCAGCAGCCAAGATTGGAGTTCACCCCTCCACTTT
>TRBJ2-1|NA|TRBV18|15|NA
CASSLQDPGINEQFF
TGTGCCAGCTCACTACAGGACCCAGGGATAAATGAGCAGTTCTTC
>TRBJ1-2|TRBD1|TRBV29-1|14|NA
CSVEANQGAGGYTF
TGCAGCGTTGAAGCTAATCAGGGGGCGGGAGGCTACACCTTC
>TRBJ1-4|TRBD1|TRBV25-1|14|NA
CASGQQGDNEKLFF
TGTGCCAGCGGACAACAGGGGGATAATGAAAAACTGTTTTTT
>TRBJ2-7|NA|TRBV2|15|NA
CASSEVQGLAYEQYF
TGTGCCAGCAGTGAAGTACAGGGCCTAGCCTACGAGCAGTACTTC
>TRBJ2-7|TRBD2|TRBV10-2|15|NA
CASSEPGTKVYEQYF
TGCGCCAGCAGTGAGCCCGGGACTAAGGTCTACGAGCAGTACTTC
>TRBJ2-5|NA|TRBV7-9|16|NA
CASSPSAVYSQETQYF
TGTGCCAGCAGCCCTAGCGCGGTGTATTCTCAAGAGACCCAGTACTTC
>TRBJ2-7|TRBD2|TRBV28|14|NA
CASIPTGTSYEQYF
TGTGCCAGCATCCCCACCGGGACTAGCTACGAGCAGTACTTC
>TRBJ2-2|NA|TRBV7-9|14|once
CASRPDSATGELFF
TGTGCCAGCAGACCAGACAGTGCCACCGGGGAGCTGTTTTTT
>TRBJ2-1|TRBD2|TRBV9|15|NA
CASSVGTSGRAEQFF
TGTGCCAGCAGCGTAGGGACTAGCGGGAGAGCTGAGCAGTTCTTC
>TRBJ1-2|NA|TRBV19|14|NA
CASSIGSSGYGYTF
TGTGCCAGTAGTATTGGAAGTTCAGGGTATGGCTACACCTTC
>TRBJ1-1|NA|TRBV28|15|NA
CASSLHGTTNTEAFF
TGTGCCAGCAGTTTGCATGGGACAACTAACACTGAAGCTTTCTTT
>TRBJ2-7|TRBD1|TRBV7-2|15|NA
CASSPVGTGSGEQYF
TGTGCCAGCAGCCCGGTGGGGACAGGTAGCGGCGAGCAGTACTTC
>TRBJ1-4|TRBD1|TRBV29-1|15|NA
CSAIPRDSVNEKLFF
TGCAGCGCCATCCCGAGGGACAGCGTAAATGAAAAACTGTTTTTT
>TRBJ1-1|TRBD1|TRBV7-8|17|NA
CASSRDFYGTANTEAFF
TGTGCCAGCAGCCGCGATTTCTACGGGACAGCGAACACTGAAGCTTTCTTT
>TRBJ2-7|NA|TRBV10-1|16|NA
CASSENRDSISYEQYF
TGCGCCAGCAGTGAGAACCGGGACTCGATTTCCTACGAGCAGTACTTC
>TRBJ2-1|NA|TRBV19|17|NA
CASSRTGGGAIYNEQFF
TGTGCCAGTAGTAGGACGGGGGGCGGGGCTATCTACAATGAGCAGTTCTTC
>TRBJ2-5|TRBD1|TRBV28|15|NA
CASESAGTGKETQYF
TGTGCCAGCGAATCCGCTGGGACAGGGAAAGAGACCCAGTACTTC
>TRBJ2-7|NA|TRBV19|13|NA
CASRGRGSIEQYF
TGTGCCAGTAGGGGGAGGGGGTCGATCGAGCAGTACTTC
>TRBJ1-2|TRBD1|TRBV29-1|12|once
CSVGGQGSGYTF
TGCAGCGTGGGAGGACAGGGGAGTGGCTACACCTTC
>TRBJ1-1|NA|TRBV5-4|12|NA
CASSSRTTEAFF
TGTGCCAGCAGCTCACGCACAACTGAAGCTTTCTTT
>TRBJ1-1|NA|TRBV28|15|NA
CASSRSPPGGTEAFF
TGTGCCAGCAGTCGCTCCCCGCCGGGGGGGACTGAAGCTTTCTTT
>TRBJ1-2|TRBD1|TRBV6-5|14|NA
CASSKIRGPYGYTF
TGTGCCAGCAGTAAAATCAGGGGGCCCTATGGCTACACCTTC
>TRBJ2-1|NA|TRBV30|15|NA
CAWGRGGGLYNEQFF
TGTGCCTGGGGGAGGGGGGGAGGGCTATACAATGAGCAGTTCTTC
>TRBJ1-4|TRBD1|TRBV28|17|NA
CASSLPGQGAANEKLFF
TGTGCCAGCAGTTTACCCGGACAGGGGGCGGCTAATGAAAAACTGTTTTTT
>TRBJ1-2|NA|TRBV28|12|NA
CASSNYKYGYTF
TGTGCCAGCAGCAATTACAAGTATGGCTACACCTTC
>TRBJ1-1|TRBD1|TRBV7-2|17|NA
CASSHMPAGGVLAEAFF
TGTGCCAGCAGCCACATGCCGGCAGGGGGCGTTCTCGCTGAAGCTTTCTTT
>TRBJ2-3|NA|TRBV4-3|15|once
CASSQGGPNTDTQYF
TGCGCCAGCAGCCAGGGAGGTCCGAACACAGATACGCAGTATTTT
>TRBJ2-7|TRBD1|TRBV27|15|NA
CASSSPRQGNYEQYF
TGTGCCAGCAGTTCCCCAAGACAGGGGAACTACGAGCAGTACTTC